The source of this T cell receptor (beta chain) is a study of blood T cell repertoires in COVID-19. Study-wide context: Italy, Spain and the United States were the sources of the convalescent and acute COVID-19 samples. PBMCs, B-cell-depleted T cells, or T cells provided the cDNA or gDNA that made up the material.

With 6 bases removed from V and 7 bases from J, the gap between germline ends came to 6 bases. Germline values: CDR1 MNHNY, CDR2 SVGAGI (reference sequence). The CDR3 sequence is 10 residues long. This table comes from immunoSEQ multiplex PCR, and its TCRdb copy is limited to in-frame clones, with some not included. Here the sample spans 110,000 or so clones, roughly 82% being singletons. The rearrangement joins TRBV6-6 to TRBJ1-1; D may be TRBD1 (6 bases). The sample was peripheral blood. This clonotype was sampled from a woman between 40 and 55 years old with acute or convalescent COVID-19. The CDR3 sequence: CASSRGEAFF. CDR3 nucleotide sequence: TGTGCCAGCAGCAGGGGTGAAGCTTTCTTT.